What follows describes a single T cell receptor (beta chain). What it binds is unknown. These data come from a study of CD8 T cells in ankylosing spondylitis. Whole-study findings and limits: Disease-linked clones were reportedly significantly enriched in matched ankylosing spondylitis synovial fluid. One TCR beta motif, made up of under ten highly homologous variants, appeared characteristic of ankylosing spondylitis blood. Disease-linked clones bore a CD8+ phenotype, appearing relatively rarely in peripheral blood. Previously reported in reactive arthritis synovial fluid and blood were some of the motif variants.

Unmatched junction bases numbered 6, after V lost 9 bases and J lost 8 bases. The V gene's germline CDR1 is SGHDT and CDR2 YYEEEE. There are 12 residues in the CDR3. MiXCR was run by TCRdb on the 5' RACE reads, yielding one entry per CDR3 protein. The table includes some 700,000 distinct CDR3 sequences, under 20% detected once. This rearrangement joins TRBV5-6 to TRBJ2-1; 9 bases align to TRBD1. The origin of this receptor is a male donor with ankylosing spondylitis. Sample: blood, either unsorted or a sorted T cell fraction (not recorded which). Here the CDR3 reads CATAQGAYEQFF. CDR3 nucleotide sequence: TGTGCCACCGCACAGGGGGCTTATGAGCAGTTCTTC.